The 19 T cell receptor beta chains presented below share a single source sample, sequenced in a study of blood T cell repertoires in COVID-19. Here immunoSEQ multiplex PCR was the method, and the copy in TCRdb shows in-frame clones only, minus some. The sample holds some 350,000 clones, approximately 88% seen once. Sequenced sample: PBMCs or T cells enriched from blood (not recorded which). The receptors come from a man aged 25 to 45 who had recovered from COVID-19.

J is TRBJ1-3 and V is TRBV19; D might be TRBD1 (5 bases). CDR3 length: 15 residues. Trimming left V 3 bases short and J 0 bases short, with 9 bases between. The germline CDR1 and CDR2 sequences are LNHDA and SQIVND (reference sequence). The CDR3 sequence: CASSMDKSSGNTIYF. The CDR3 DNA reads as TGTGCCAGTAGTATGGACAAGAGCTCTGGAAACACCATATATTTT.

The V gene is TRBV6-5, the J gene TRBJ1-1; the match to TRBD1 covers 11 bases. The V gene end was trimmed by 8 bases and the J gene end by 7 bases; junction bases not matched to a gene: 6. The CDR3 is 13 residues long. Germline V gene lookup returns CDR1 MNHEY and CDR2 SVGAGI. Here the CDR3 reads CASAQGTGGEAFF. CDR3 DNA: TGTGCCAGCGCCCAAGGGACAGGGGGTGAAGCTTTCTTT.

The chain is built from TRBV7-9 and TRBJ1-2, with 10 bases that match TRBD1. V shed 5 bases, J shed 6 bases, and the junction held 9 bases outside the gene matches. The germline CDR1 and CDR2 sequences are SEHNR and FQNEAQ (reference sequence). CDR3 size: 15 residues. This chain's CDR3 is CASSRQPDRGHGYTF. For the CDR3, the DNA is TGTGCCAGCAGCCGCCAGCCCGACAGGGGGCATGGCTACACCTTC.

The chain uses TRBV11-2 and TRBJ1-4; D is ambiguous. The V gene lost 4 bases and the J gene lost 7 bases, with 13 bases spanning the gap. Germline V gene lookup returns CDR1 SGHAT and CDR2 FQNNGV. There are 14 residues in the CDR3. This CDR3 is CASSSQVYSEKLFF. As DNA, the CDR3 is TGTGCCAGCAGCTCCCAGGTATACAGTGAAAAACTGTTTTTT.

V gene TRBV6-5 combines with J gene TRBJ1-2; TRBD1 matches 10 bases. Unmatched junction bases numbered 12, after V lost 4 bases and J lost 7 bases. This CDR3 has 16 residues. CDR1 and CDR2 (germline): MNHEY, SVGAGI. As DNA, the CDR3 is TGTGCCAGCAGTTCGGCCGGGACAGGGGTTTTCTCTGGCTACACCTTC. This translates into CASSSAGTGVFSGYTF.

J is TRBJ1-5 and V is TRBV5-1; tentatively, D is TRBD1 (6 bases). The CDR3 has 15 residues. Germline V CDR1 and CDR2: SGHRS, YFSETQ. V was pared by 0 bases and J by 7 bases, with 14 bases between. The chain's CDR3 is CASSLDPGVRQPQHF. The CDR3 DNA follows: TGCGCCAGCAGCTTGGATCCAGGGGTACGGCAGCCCCAGCATTTT. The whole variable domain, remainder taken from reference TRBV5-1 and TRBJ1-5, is KAGVTQTPRYLIKTRGQQVTLSCSPISGHRSVSWYQQTPGQGLQFLFEYFSETQRNKGNFPGRFSGRQFSNSRSEMNVSTLELGDSALYLCASSLDPGVRQPQHFGDGTRLSIL.

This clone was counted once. The CDR3 region has the DNA TGTGCCAGCAGCTTGGGACTAGCGGGCTCCTACGAGCAGTACTTC. It yields the protein CASSLGLAGSYEQYF. The chain combines TRBV5-4 with TRBJ2-7; 10 bases are a match to TRBD2. V was clipped by 0 bases and J by 0 bases; unmatched bases: 0. CDR3 size: 15 residues. Germline lookup yields CDR1 SGHNT and CDR2 YYREEE (reference sequence).

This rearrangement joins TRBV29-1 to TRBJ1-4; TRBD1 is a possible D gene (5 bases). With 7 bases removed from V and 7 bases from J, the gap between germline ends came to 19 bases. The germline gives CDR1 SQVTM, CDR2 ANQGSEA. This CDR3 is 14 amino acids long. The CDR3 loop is CSATDTGGGEKLFF. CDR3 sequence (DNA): TGCAGCGCCACTGACACAGGCGGTGGTGAAAAACTGTTTTTT.

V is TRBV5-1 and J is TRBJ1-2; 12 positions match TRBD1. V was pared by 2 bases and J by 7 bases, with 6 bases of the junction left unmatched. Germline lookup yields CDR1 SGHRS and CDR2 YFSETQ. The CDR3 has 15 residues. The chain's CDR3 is CASSFQGQGAGGYTF. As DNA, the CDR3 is TGCGCCAGCAGCTTTCAGGGACAGGGGGCTGGTGGCTACACCTTC. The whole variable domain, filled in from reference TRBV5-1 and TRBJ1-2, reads KAGVTQTPRYLIKTRGQQVTLSCSPISGHRSVSWYQQTPGQGLQFLFEYFSETQRNKGNFPGRFSGRQFSNSRSEMNVSTLELGDSALYLCASSFQGQGAGGYTFGSGTRLTVV.

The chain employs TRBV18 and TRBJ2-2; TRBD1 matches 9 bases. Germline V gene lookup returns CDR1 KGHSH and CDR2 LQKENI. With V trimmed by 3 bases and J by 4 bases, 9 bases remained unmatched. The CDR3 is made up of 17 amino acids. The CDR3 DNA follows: TGTGCCAGCTCACCTCCGGCTGGGACAGGGCTCACCGGGGAGCTGTTTTTT. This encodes CASSPPAGTGLTGELFF.

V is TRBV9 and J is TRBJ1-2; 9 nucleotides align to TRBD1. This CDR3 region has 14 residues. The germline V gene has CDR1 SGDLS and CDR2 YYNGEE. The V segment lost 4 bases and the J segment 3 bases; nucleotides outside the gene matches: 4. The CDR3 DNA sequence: TGTGCCAGCAGCCTAGGGGACAGGGACTATGGCTACACCTTC. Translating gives CASSLGDRDYGYTF. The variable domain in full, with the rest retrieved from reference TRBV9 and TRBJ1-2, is DSGVTQTPKHLITATGQRVTLRCSPRSGDLSVYWYQQSLDQGLQFLIQYYNGEERAKGNILERFSAQQFPDLHSELNLSSLELGDSALYFCASSLGDRDYGYTFGSGTRLTVV.

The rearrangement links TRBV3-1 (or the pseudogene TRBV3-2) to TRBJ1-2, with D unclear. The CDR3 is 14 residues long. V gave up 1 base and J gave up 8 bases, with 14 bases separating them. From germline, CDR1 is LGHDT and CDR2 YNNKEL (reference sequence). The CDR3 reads CASSQGLGQRGYTF. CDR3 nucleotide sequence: TGTGCCAGCAGCCAAGGTTTGGGTCAGCGGGGCTACACCTTC.

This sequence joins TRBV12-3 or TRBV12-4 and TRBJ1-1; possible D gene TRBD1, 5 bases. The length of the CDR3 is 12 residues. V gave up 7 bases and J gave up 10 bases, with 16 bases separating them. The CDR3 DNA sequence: TGTGCCAGCACCAAGAGACAGTTAGGAGCTTTCTTT. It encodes CASTKRQLGAFF.

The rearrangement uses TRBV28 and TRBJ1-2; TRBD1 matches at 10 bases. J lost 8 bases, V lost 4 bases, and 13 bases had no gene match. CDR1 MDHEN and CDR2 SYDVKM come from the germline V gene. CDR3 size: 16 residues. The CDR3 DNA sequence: TGTGCCAGCAGTTCCTCTGAGACAGGGGGCGCGAAAGGCTACACCTTC. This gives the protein CASSSSETGGAKGYTF.

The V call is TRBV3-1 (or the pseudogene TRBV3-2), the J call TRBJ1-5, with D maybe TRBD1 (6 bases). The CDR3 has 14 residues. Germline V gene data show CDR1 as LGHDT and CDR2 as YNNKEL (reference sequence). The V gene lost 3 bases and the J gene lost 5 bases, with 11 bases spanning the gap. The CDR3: CASSHRGWDQPQHF. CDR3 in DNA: TGTGCCAGCAGCCACAGGGGATGGGATCAGCCCCAGCATTTT.

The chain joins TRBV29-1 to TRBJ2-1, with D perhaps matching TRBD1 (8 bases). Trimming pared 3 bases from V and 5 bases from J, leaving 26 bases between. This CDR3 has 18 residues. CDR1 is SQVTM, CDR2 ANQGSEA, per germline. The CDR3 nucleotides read TGCAGCGTTGACAAACTACTTACAGGGGGGGACGTACACAATGAGCAGTTCTTC. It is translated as CSVDKLLTGGDVHNEQFF.

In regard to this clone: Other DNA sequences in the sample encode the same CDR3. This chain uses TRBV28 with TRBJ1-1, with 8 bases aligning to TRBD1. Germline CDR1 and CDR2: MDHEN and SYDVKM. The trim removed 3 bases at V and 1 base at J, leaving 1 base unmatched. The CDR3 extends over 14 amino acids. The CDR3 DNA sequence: TGTGCCAGCAGTTTCAGGGGGCAGAACACTGAAGCTTTCTTT. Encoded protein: CASSFRGQNTEAFF.

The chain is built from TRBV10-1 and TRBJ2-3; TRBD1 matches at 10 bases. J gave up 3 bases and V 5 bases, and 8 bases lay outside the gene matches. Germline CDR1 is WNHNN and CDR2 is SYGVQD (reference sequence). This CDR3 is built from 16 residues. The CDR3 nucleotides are TGCGCCAGCAGTCCGACCGGGACAGGGGATACAGATACGCAGTATTTT. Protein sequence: CASSPTGTGDTDTQYF.

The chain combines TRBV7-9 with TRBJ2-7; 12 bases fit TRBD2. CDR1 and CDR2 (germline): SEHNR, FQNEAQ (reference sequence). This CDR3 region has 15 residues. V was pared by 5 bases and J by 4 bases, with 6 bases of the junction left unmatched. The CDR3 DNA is TGTGCCAGCAGCGTCGGACTAGCGGGACCGTACGAGCAGTACTTC. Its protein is CASSVGLAGPYEQYF.